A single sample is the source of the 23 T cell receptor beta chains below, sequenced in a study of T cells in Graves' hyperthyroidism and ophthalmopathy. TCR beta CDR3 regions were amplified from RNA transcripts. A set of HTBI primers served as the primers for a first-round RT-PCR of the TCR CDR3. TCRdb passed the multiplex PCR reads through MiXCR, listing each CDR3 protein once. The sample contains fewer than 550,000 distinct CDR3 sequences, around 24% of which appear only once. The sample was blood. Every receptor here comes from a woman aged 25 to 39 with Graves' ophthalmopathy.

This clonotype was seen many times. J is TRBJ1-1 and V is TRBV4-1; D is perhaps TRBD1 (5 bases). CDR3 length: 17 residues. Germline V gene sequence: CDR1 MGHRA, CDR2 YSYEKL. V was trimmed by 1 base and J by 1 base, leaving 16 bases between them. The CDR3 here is CASSQVPGLRGNTEAFF. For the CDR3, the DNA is TGCGCCAGCAGCCAAGTTCCAGGACTGAGGGGGAACACTGAAGCTTTCTTT.

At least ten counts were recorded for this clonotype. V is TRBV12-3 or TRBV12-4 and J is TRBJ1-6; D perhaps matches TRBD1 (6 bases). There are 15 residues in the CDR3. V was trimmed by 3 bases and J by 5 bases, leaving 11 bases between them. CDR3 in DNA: TGTGCCAGCAGTTTGCAGGGGCAGAATAATTCACCCCTCCACTTT. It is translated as CASSLQGQNNSPLHF.

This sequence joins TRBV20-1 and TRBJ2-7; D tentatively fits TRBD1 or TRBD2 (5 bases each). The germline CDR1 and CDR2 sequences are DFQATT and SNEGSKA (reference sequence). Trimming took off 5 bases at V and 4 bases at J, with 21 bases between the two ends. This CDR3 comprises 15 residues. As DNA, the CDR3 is TGCAGTGCTGGGGGTCAGGCAATCTACCAATACGAGCAGTACTTC. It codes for CSAGGQAIYQYEQYF.

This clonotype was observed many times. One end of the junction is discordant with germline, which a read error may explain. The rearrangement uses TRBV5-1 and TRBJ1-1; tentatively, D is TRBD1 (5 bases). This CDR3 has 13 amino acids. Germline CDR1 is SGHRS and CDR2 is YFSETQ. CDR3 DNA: TGCGCCAGCAGCTTATCTCCCGGGGCGCCGGGCCCTTTT. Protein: CASSLSPGAPGPF.

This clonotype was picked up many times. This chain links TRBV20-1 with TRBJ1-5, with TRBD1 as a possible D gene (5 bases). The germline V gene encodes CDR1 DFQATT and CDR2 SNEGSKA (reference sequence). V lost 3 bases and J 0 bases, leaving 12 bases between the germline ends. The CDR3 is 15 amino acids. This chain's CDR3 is CSASRWGDSNQPQHF. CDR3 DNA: TGCAGTGCTAGTCGTTGGGGGGATAGCAATCAGCCCCAGCATTTT.

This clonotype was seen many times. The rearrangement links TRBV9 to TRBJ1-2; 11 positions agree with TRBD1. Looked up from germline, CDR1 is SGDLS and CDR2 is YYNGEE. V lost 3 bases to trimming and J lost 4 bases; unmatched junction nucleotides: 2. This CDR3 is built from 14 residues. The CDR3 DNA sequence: TGTGCCAGCAGCGGGACAGGGGGCGGCTATGGCTACACCTTC. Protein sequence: CASSGTGGGYGYTF.

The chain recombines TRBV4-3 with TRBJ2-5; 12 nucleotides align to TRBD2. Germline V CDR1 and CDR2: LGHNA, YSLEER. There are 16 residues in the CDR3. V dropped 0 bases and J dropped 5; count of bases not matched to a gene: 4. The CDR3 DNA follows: TGCGCCAGCAGCCAAGATTGGGGACTAGCGGGTGAGACCCAGTACTTC. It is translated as CASSQDWGLAGETQYF.

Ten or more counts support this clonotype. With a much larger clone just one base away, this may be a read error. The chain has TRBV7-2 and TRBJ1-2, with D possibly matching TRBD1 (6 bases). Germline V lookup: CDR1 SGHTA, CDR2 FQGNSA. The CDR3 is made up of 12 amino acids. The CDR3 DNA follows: TGTGTCAGCAGCTTAGATTACAGGGTATGGACCTTC. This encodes CVSSLDYRVWTF.

This CDR3 reads CASSSTRLAGSYEQYF. CDR3 in DNA: TGTGCCAGCAGCTCAACCCGGCTAGCGGGTTCCTACGAGCAGTACTTC. V usage is TRBV11-1 and J usage is TRBJ2-7, with 8 bases lining up with TRBD2. The CDR3 runs to 16 residues. The ends lost 4 bases at V and 1 base at J; junction bases unmatched: 9. The germline V gene has CDR1 SGHAT and CDR2 FQDESV (reference sequence). Supplemented by reference TRBV11-1 and TRBJ2-7, the full variable domain reads EAEVAQSPRYKITEKSQAVAFWCDPISGHATLYWYRQILGQGPELLVQFQDESVVDDSQLPKDRFSAERLKGVDSTLKIQPAELGDSAMYLCASSSTRLAGSYEQYFGPGTRLTVT.

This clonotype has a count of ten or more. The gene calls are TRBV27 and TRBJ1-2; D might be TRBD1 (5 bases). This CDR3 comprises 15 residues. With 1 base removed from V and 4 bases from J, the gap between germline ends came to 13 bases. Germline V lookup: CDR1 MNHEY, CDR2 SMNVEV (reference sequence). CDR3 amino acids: CASSLFGAAGYGYTF. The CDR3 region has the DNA TGTGCCAGCAGTTTATTTGGGGCCGCCGGCTATGGCTACACCTTC.

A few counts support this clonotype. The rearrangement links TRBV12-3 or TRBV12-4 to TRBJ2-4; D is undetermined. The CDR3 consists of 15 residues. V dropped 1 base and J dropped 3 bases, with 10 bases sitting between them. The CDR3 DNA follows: TGTGCCAGCAGTTTAGAGTCAGTTGGCAAAAACATTCAGTACTTC. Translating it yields CASSLESVGKNIQYF.

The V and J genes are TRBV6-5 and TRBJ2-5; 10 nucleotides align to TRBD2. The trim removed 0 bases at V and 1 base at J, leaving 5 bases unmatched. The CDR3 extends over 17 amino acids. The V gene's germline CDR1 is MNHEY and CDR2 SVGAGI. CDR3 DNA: TGTGCCAGCAGTTACTCGAGATTAGCGGGGGGCCAAGAGACCCAGTACTTC. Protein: CASSYSRLAGGQETQYF.

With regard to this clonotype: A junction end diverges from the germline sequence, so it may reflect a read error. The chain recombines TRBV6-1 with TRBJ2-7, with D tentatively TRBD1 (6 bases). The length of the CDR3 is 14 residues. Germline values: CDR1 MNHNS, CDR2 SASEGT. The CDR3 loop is CAISDRRNSYEQYF. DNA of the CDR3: TGTGCCATCAGTGACAGGCGAAACTCCTACGAGCAGTACTTC.

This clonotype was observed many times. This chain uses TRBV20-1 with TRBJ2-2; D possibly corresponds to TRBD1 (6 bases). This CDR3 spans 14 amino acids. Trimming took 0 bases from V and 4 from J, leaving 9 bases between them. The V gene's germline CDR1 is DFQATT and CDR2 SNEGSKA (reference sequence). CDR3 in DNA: TGCAGTGCTAGAGATCTAGGGGGCACCGGGGAGCTGTTTTTT. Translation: CSARDLGGTGELFF.

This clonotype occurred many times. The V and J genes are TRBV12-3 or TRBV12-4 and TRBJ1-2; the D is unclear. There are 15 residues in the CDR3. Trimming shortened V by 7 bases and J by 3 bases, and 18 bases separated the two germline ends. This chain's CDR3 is CASTWYVGKDYGYTF. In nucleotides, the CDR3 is TGTGCCAGCACCTGGTATGTAGGGAAGGACTATGGCTACACCTTC.

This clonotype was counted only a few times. In nucleotides, the CDR3 is TGCGCCAGCAGCCAAGATATCGTGCGCGAGCAGTACTTC. Its protein product is CASSQDIVREQYF. The chain has TRBV4-3 and TRBJ2-7; D uncertain. The CDR3 spans 13 residues. Germline lookup yields CDR1 LGHNA and CDR2 YSLEER. V shed 0 bases and J shed 6 bases, with 9 bases lying between them.

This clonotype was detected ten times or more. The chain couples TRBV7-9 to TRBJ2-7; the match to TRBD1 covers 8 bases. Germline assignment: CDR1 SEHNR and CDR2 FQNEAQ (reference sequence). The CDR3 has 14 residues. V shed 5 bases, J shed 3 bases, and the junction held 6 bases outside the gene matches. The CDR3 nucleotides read TGTGCCAGCAGCCTTCGACAGGGGCTCTACGAGCAGTACTTC. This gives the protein CASSLRQGLYEQYF.

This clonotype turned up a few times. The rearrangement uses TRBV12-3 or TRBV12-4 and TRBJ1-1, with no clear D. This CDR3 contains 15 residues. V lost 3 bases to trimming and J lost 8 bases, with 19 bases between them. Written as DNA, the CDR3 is TGTGCCAGCAGTTTGGAGCCGGGTCAAGGCACCGAAGCTTTCTTT. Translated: CASSLEPGQGTEAFF.

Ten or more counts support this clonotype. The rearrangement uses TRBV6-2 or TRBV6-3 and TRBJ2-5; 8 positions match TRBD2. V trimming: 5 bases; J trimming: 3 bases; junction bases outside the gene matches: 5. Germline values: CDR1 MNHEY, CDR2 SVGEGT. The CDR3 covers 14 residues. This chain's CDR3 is CASSTLAGKETQYF. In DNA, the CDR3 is TGTGCCAGCAGTACCCTAGCGGGCAAAGAGACCCAGTACTTC.

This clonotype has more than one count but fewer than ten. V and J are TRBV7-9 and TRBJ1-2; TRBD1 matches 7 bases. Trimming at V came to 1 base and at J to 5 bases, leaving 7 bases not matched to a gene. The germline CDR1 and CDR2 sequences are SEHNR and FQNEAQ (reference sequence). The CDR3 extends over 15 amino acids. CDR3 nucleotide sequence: TGTGCCAGCAGCTTAGTAAGTGGGACAGAATATGGCTACACCTTC. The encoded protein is CASSLVSGTEYGYTF.

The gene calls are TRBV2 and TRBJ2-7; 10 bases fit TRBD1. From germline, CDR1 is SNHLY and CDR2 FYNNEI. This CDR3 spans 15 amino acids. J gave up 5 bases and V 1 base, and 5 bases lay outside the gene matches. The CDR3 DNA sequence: TGTGCCAGCAGTGAAGTGTGGGACAGGGGCCACGAGCAGTACTTC. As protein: CASSEVWDRGHEQYF.

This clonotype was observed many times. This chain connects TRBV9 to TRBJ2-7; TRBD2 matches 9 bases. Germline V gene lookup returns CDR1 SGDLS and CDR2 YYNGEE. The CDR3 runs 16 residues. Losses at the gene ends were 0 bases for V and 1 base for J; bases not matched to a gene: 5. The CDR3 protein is CASSVGSTSGSYEQYF. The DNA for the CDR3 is TGTGCCAGCAGCGTAGGGTCGACTAGCGGATCCTACGAGCAGTACTTC.

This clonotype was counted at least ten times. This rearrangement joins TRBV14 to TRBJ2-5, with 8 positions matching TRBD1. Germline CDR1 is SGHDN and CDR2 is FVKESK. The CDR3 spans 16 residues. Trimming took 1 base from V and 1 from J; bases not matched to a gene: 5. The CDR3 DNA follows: TGTGCCAGCAGCCAAGGGACAGGGTGGCGCCAAGAGACCCAGTACTTC. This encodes CASSQGTGWRQETQYF.